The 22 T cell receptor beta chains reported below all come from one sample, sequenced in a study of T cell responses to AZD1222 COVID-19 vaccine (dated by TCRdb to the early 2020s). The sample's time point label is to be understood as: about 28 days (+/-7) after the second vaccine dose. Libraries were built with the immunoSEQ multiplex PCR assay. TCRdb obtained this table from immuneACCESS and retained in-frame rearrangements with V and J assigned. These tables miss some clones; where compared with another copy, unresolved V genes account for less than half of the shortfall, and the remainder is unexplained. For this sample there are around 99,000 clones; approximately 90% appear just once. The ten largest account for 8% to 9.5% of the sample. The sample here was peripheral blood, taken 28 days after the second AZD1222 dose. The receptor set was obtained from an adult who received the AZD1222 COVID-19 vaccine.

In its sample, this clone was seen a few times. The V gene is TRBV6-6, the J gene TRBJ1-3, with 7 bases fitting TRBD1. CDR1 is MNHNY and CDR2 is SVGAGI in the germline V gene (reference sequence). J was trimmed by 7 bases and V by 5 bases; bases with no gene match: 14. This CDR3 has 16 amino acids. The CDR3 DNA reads TGTGCCAGCAGTCGAGGAACCAGGGGGATCGACAACACCATATATTTT. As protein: CASSRGTRGIDNTIYF.

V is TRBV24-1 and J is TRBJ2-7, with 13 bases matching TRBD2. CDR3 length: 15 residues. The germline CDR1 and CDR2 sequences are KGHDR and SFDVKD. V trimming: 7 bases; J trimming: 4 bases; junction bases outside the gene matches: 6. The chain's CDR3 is CATSPGLAGLYEQYF. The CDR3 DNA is TGTGCCACCAGCCCGGGACTAGCGGGGCTATACGAGCAGTACTTC.

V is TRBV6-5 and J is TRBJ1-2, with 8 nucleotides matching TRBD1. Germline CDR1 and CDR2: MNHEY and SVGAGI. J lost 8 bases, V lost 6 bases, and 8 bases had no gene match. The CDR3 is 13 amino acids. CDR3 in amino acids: CASSRRQGLGYTF. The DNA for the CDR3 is TGTGCCAGCAGCAGACGACAGGGGTTGGGCTACACCTTC.

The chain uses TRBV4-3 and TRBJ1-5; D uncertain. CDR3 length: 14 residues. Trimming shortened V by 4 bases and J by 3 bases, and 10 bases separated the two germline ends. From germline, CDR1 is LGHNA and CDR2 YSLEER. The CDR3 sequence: CASSPLVVNQPQHF. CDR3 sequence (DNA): TGCGCCAGCAGCCCTCTAGTAGTCAATCAGCCCCAGCATTTT.

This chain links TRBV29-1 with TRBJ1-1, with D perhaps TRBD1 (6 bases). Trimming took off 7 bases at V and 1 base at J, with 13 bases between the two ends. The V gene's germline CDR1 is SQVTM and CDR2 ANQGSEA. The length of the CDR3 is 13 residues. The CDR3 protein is CSAGRGSNTEAFF. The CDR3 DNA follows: TGCAGCGCCGGAAGGGGGTCGAACACTGAAGCTTTCTTT.

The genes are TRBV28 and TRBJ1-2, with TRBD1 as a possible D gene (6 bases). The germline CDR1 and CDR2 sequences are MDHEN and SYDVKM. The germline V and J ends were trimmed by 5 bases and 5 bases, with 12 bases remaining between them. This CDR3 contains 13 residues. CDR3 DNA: TGTGCCAGCAGTCCCGGGACATTTTATGGCTACACCTTC. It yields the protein CASSPGTFYGYTF.

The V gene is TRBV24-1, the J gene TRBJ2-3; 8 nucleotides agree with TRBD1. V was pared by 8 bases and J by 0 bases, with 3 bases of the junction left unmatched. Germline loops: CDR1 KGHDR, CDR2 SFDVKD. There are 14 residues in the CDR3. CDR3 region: CATTGGTSTDTQYF. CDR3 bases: TGTGCCACCACAGGGGGCACCAGCACAGATACGCAGTATTTT.

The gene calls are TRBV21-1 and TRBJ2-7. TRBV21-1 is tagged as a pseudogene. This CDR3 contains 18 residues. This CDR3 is CASSRDAVEFVASYEQYF. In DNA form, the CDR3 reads TGTGCCAGCAGCCGGGACGCGGTGGAGTTTGTGGCATCCTACGAGCAGTACTTC.

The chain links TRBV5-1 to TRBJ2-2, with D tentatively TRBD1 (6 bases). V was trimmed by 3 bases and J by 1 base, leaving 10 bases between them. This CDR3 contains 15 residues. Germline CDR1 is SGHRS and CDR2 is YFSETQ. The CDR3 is CASSWTALNTGELFF. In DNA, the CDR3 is TGCGCCAGCAGCTGGACAGCCCTGAACACCGGGGAGCTGTTTTTT.

CDR3 sequence: CASSYRGDEQYF. CDR3 nucleotide sequence: TGTGCCAGCAGCTACAGGGGCGACGAGCAGTACTTC. V is TRBV7-8 and J is TRBJ2-7; 7 bases agree with TRBD1. This CDR3 contains 12 residues. Trimming took 4 bases from V and 5 from J; bases not matched to a gene: 2. Germline CDR1 and CDR2: SGHVS and FQNEAQ. Filled out from reference TRBV7-8 and TRBJ2-7, the complete variable domain reads GAGVSQSPRYKVAKRGQDVALRCDPISGHVSLFWYQQALGQGPEFLTYFQNEAQLDKSGLPSDRFFAERPEGSVSTLKIQRTQQEDSAVYLCASSYRGDEQYFGPGTRLTVT.

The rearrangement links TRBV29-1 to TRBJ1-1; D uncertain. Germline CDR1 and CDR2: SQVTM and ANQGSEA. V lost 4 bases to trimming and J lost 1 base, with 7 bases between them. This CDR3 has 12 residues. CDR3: CSVGFPNTEAFF. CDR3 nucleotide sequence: TGCAGCGTTGGTTTCCCGAACACTGAAGCTTTCTTT.

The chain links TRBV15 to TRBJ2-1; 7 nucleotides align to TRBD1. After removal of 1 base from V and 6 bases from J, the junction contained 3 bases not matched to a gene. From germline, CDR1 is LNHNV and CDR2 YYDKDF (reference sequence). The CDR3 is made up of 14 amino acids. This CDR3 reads CATSRGQGVNEQFF. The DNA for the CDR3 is TGTGCCACCAGCAGAGGGCAGGGGGTCAATGAGCAGTTCTTC.

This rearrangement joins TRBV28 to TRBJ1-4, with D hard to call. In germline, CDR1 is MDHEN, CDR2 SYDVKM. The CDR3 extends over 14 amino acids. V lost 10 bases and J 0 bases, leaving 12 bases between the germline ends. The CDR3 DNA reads TGTGCCATCCGAGGATCGGCAACTAATGAAAAACTGTTTTTT. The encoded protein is CAIRGSATNEKLFF.

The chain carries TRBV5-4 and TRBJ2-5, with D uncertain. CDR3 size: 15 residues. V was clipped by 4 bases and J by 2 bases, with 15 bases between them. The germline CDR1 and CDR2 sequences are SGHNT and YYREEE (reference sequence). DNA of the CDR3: TGTGCCAGCAGCCCCGGTGGTTCAGTACAAGAGACCCAGTACTTC. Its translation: CASSPGGSVQETQYF.

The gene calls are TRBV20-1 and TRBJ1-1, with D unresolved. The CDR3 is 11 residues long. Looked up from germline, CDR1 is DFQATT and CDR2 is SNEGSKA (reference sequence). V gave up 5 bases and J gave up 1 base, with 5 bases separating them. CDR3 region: CSAFKNTEAFF. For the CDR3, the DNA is TGCAGTGCTTTCAAGAACACTGAAGCTTTCTTT.

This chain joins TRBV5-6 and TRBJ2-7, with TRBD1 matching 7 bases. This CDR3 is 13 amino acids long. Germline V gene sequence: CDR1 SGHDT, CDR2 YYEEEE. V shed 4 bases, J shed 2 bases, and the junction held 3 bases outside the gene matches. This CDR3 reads CASSRDSTYEQYF. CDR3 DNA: TGTGCCAGCAGCCGGGACAGCACCTACGAGCAGTACTTC. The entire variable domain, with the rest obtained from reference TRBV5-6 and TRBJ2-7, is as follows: DAGVTQSPTHLIKTRGQQVTLRCSPKSGHDTVSWYQQALGQGPQFIFQYYEEEERQRGNFPDRFSGHQFPNYSSELNVNALLLGDSALYLCASSRDSTYEQYFGPGTRLTVT.

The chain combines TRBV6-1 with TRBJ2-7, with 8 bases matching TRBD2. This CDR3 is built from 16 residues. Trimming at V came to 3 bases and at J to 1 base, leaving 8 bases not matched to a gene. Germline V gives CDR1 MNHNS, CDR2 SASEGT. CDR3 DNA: TGTGCCAGCAGTGAGCTCCGGGGGGGCTCGTCCTACGAGCAGTACTTC. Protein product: CASSELRGGSSYEQYF.

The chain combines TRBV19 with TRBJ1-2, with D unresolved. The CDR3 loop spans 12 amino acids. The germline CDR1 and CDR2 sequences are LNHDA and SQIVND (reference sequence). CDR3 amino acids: CGRFGWGYGYTF. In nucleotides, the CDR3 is TGTGGACGTTTTGGATGGGGCTATGGCTACACCTTC.

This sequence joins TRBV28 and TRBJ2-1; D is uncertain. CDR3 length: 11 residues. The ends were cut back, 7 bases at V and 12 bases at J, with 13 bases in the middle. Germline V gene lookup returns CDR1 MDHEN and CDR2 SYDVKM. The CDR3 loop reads CASTSVQTQFF. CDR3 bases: TGTGCCAGCACCTCGGTACAGACGCAGTTCTTC.

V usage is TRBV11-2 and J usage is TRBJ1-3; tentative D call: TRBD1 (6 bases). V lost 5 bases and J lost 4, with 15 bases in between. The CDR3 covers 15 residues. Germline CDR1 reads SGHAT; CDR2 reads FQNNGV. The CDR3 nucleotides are TGTGCCAGCAGCCTCAGGGGACCTACGGGAAACACCATATATTTT. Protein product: CASSLRGPTGNTIYF.

The CDR3 loop is CASRRLAGRGETQYF. CDR3 bases: TGTGCCAGCAGACGACTAGCGGGTCGGGGGGAGACCCAGTACTTC. This chain uses TRBV2 with TRBJ2-5, with TRBD2 identical over 10 bases. The CDR3 covers 15 residues. The V segment lost 6 bases and the J segment 5 bases; nucleotides outside the gene matches: 9. Germline CDR1 reads SNHLY; CDR2 reads FYNNEI.

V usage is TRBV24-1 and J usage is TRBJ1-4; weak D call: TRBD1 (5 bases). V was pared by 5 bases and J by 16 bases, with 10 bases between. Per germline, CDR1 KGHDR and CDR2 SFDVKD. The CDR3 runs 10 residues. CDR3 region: CATSVTGEFF. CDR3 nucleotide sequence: TGTGCCACCAGTGTCACAGGCGAGTTTTTT.